Listed below are T cell receptor beta chains from one sample, sequenced in a study of regulatory T cells in long-lasting Graves disease. A single record per CDR3 protein comes from TCRdb applying MiXCR to the multiplex PCR reads. The table records around 480,000 distinct CDR3 sequences, about 16% of them present only once. This same sample was also part of a study on T cells in Graves' hyperthyroidism and ophthalmopathy.

The material was peripheral blood mononuclear cells (PBMCs), obtained at new diagnosis, from a patient treated with antithyroid drugs. These TCRs come from a woman aged 40-60 years with Graves disease. Each CDR3 is given with its conserved first and last residue. The D gene is left open where the match is weak. Rows may omit the clone size; those that give it use once, few, many or a size class.

d_call j_call v_call clone_size cdr3_aa cdr3_nt
TRBD1 TRBJ2-1 TRBV11-3 many CASSSGQGPGDEQFF TGTGCCAGCAGCTCCGGACAGGGGCCGGGTGATGAGCAGTTCTTC
- TRBJ1-2 TRBV3-1 many CASSQSGGRSF TGTGCCAGCAGCCAATCCGGAGGCAGGAGCTTC
- TRBJ1-6 TRBV18 - CASSTITGYNSPLHF TGTGCCAGCTCAACCATAACGGGGTACAATTCACCCCTCCACTTT
TRBD1 TRBJ1-1 TRBV30 many CAWTEQGVNTEAFF TGTGCCTGGACGGAACAGGGGGTGAACACTGAAGCTTTCTTT
- TRBJ2-1 TRBV6-4 few CASPCAGQYNSRQFF TGTGCCAGCCCTTGCGCGGGACAGTACAATAGCAGGCAGTTCTTC
- TRBJ1-2 TRBV19 many CASRRRGVYGYTF TGTGCCTCCAGGCGCCGGGGGGTCTATGGCTACACCTTC
- TRBJ2-7 TRBV20-1 many CSALGATYEQYF TGCAGTGCACTAGGAGCTACATACGAGCAGTACTTC
- TRBJ1-1 TRBV7-9 many CASSSINTEAFF TGTGCCAGCAGTTCCATTAACACTGAAGCTTTCTTT
- TRBJ2-1 TRBV6-1 - CASVLARSYNEQFF TGTGCCAGCGTTTTAGCGCGATCTTACAATGAGCAGTTCTTC
- TRBJ1-5 TRBV2 - CASRSGGPQHF TGTGCCAGCAGATCCGGGGGGCCCCAGCATTTT
- TRBJ1-1 TRBV28 many CASSFEGRTEAFF TGTGCCAGCAGCTTCGAGGGGCGCACTGAAGCTTTCTTT
- TRBJ2-1 TRBV6-2/TRBV6-3 medium-sized CASSEDINSGDEQFF TGTGCCAGCAGTGAAGACATAAATTCGGGGGATGAGCAGTTCTTC
TRBD2 TRBJ2-7 TRBV4-2 many CASSQEEVRGGYYEQYF TGTGCCAGCAGCCAAGAAGAGGTGCGGGGGGGTTACTACGAGCAGTACTTC